This T cell receptor beta chain comes out of a study of OX40 agonist ivuxolimab in advanced cancers. As for the study more broadly: The costimulatory receptor OX40 (CD134) was targeted by ivuxolimab, a fully human IgG2 agonistic monoclonal antibody. In the dose-escalation cohort, 82.7% of patients were male, and the mean age was roughly 60 years with a range of roughly 20 to 79. Intravenous ivuxolimab was administered to patients every 2 weeks at six dose levels: 0.01, 0.1, 0.3, 1.5, 3 and 10 mg/kg. The paper covers the monotherapy dose-escalation part of the phase I ivuxolimab trial, which included N of about 50 patients. Partial responses occurred in three dose-escalation patients, of whom one had hepatocellular carcinoma and two had cutaneous melanoma. Of the approximately 50 dose-escalation patients, hepatocellular carcinoma was present in 19, melanoma in around 15, renal cell carcinoma in 9 and head and neck cancer in 9. Prior anti-PD-1, anti-PD-L1 or anti-CTLA-4 therapy was permitted, and checkpoint inhibitors had been received by more than 35% of dose-escalation patients. The point of sequencing TCRbeta in the periphery was to test whether ivuxolimab changed TCR sequence diversity and drove clonal T-cell expansion. What the work shows at the level of the full study, not this receptor alone: In partial responders in the 0.1-3.0 mg/kg groups, normalized peripheral clonal expansion was found to be among the lowest, especially among CD8+ T cells. At doses of 0.1 to 3.0 mg/kg, clonal expansion of both CD4+ and CD8+ T cells in blood was seen between baseline and week 6. After ivuxolimab, expanded clones were on average more numerous among CD8+ T cells than among CD4+ T cells. Which antigens the clonally expanded peripheral T cells were specific for was not determined. Low levels of normalized T-cell clonal expansion were also shown by some nonresponding patients.

For sequencing of the TCRbeta CDR3 region, genomic DNA was extracted from the sorted cells. TCRbeta CDR3 regions were sequenced using the immunoSEQ Assay. TCRdb limited this immuneACCESS table to in-frame rearrangements with V and J called. A share of clones is missing; checked studies link under half to unresolved V genes, and the rest is unexplained. The sample table shows approximately 77,000 clones, and about 89% are seen once. The ten largest clones capture 14% to 15% of the sample. With respect to this clone: The antigen it recognizes is unknown. The input lacks base qualities; no much larger clone sits a single base away.

Patients with autoimmune disease history or receiving systemic immunosuppression were excluded from the trial. In every dose cohort, peripheral blood was drawn for TCR sequencing at baseline, cycle 4 day 1, and cycle 7 day 1. The samples were drawn from a first-in-human, open-label, multicenter phase I dose-escalation trial of ivuxolimab. Adults with locally advanced or metastatic melanoma, renal cell, hepatocellular, or head and neck squamous cell carcinoma were enrolled in the trial. CD4+ and CD8+ T cells were sorted separately from peripheral blood before TCR sequencing. The V end loses 0 bases and the J end loses 10 bases, and a stretch of 17 bases separates them. The CDR3 goes from the cysteine to the phenylalanine over 15 residues. Only CDR3 DNA is held: 45 bases, read in frame from base 1. CDR1 SGHTS and CDR2 YDEGEE were looked up in the germline V gene.

The sample was CD4+ or CD8+ T cells sorted from blood, taken in a trial of the OX40 agonist ivuxolimab. The sequence came from an adult with an advanced solid tumor such as melanoma, head and neck, liver or kidney cancer. Recombination linked TRBV5-8 to TRBJ2-1, with a weak D call of TRBD2 (6 bases match). The DNA sequence is given as TGTGCCAGCAGCTTGGACGTGGAGGGGCGCGAAGAGCAGTTCTTC. Its product reads: CASSLDVEGREEQFF.